This T cell receptor (beta chain) is from a study of T-cell memory formation after mild COVID-19. This CDR3 contains 13 residues. V lost 5 bases, J lost 4 bases, and 11 bases lay in between. Per the germline V gene, CDR1 is MNHEY and CDR2 is SVGAGI. TCR alpha and TCR beta cDNA libraries carrying sample barcodes and UMIs came from 5'RACE with constant-segment primers. TCRdb reanalysed the 5' RACE reads using MiXCR and keeps one entry per CDR3 protein. The repertoire holds 150,000 to 200,000 distinct CDR3 sequences, with about 14% as singletons. The chain recombines TRBV6-5 with TRBJ2-5, with D possibly TRBD2 on 5 matching bases. This TCR was sampled from an adult woman who had mild COVID-19 (a few samples of this study predate the infection). Cell type and time point are not known. The sequencing input was PBMCs or a T cell subset sorted from them (not recorded which). As DNA, the CDR3 is TGTGCCAGCAGTAACCAACTAGGAGAGACCCAGTACTTC. Translating gives CASSNQLGETQYF.